These T cell receptor beta chains were read from a single sample in a study of post-analysis software for immune sequencing data. TCRdb reanalysed the PCR reads using MiXCR and keeps one entry per CDR3 protein. Seen here are around 700,000 distinct CDR3 sequences, approximately 59% observed once, and the top ten hold about 11%. Sequencing was done on a sample of blood. All receptors derive from a girl aged 2-15 years with multiple sclerosis. Each CDR3 is given with its conserved first and last residue. A D gene is named only where the DNA matches it firmly. Only some rows state a clone size, as once, few, many or a class for expanded clones.

NA,TRBV29-1,NA,TRBJ2-7,TGCAGCGGACCGGTCCACGAGCAGTACTTC,CSGPVHEQYF
once,TRBV7-8,NA,TRBJ1-2,TGTGCCAGCAGCTTAATAGCCGACGTTGGCCTTCCCCCTAACTATGGCTACACCTTC,CASSLIADVGLPPNYGYTF
NA,TRBV2,NA,TRBJ1-5,TGTGCCAGCAGTGTGGCAGGAATGGGCAATCAGCCCCAGCATTTT,CASSVAGMGNQPQHF
few,TRBV6-5,NA,TRBJ1-1,TGTGCCAGCAGTTACTCGAAGGGGATGAACACTGAAGCTTTCTTT,CASSYSKGMNTEAFF
NA,TRBV6-5,NA,TRBJ2-3,TGTGCCAGCAGCCCCGACAGCCATACGCAGTATTTT,CASSPDSHTQYF
NA,TRBV20-1,TRBD1,TRBJ1-1,TGCAGTGCAAGACAGGGGGGCTCTGAAGCTTTCTTT,CSARQGGSEAFF
NA,TRBV6-6,NA,TRBJ2-3,TGTGCCAGCAGATCTATCGACACAGATACGCAGTATTTT,CASRSIDTDTQYF
NA,TRBV7-2,NA,TRBJ1-2,TGTGCCAGCAGCTTTTCTAAAGGTGGCTATGGCTACACCTTC,CASSFSKGGYGYTF
few,TRBV6-2/TRBV6-3,NA,TRBJ2-1,TGTGCCAGCAGTTCCCTAGCGAACCCCTACAATGAGCAGTTCTTC,CASSSLANPYNEQFF
many,TRBV25-1,TRBD1,TRBJ1-2,TGTGCCAGCAGTGAATATGGGGACAGGGGGTATGGCTACACCTTC,CASSEYGDRGYGYTF
few,TRBV7-2,TRBD2,TRBJ2-1,TGTGCCAGCAGCGCGGGGACTAGCGGGGGGCCGGGGTACAATGAGCAGTTCTTC,CASSAGTSGGPGYNEQFF
few,TRBV5-1,NA,TRBJ2-6,TGCGCCAGCAGCTTACATCCCTCGAGGGATCTGGGGGCCAACGTCCTGACTTTC,CASSLHPSRDLGANVLTF
NA,TRBV6-2/TRBV6-3,TRBD2,TRBJ2-1,TGTGCCAGCAGTTACTCCTTAGCGGGGAGGGACTACAATGAGCAGTTCTTC,CASSYSLAGRDYNEQFF
NA,TRBV12-3/TRBV12-4,NA,TRBJ2-5,TGTGCCAGCAGGGGGGGCCCCCGGGGGACCCAGTACTTC,CASRGGPRGTQYF
NA,TRBV29-1,TRBD2,TRBJ2-4,TGCAGCGTTGAGGGGGGGTTAGCCAAAAACATTCAGTACTTC,CSVEGGLAKNIQYF
NA,TRBV5-6,TRBD1,TRBJ2-7,TGTGCCAGCAGCTTCCCAGGGGGCGCGGACGAGCAGTACTTC,CASSFPGGADEQYF
once,TRBV25-1,NA,TRBJ2-3,TGTGCCAGCAGTGAACGAGCGGAATACACAGATACGCAGTATTTT,CASSERAEYTDTQYF
NA,TRBV12-3/TRBV12-4,TRBD2,TRBJ2-3,TGTGCCAGCAGTTTCCCGCTAGCGGGGGTAATCACAGATACGCAGTATTTT,CASSFPLAGVITDTQYF
NA,TRBV11-2,TRBD2,TRBJ2-1,TGTGCCAGCAGCATCAGACTAGCGGGACCGAATGAGCAGTTCTTC,CASSIRLAGPNEQFF
NA,TRBV4-3,TRBD2,TRBJ2-7,TGCGCCAGCAGCCAAATGAATTTACTAGCGGGGGGACAAAGCTCCTACGAGCAGTACTTC,CASSQMNLLAGGQSSYEQYF
few,TRBV29-1,TRBD1,TRBJ1-1,TGCAGCGTTGACGGCTGGGACAGGTGGAACACTGAAGCTTTCTTT,CSVDGWDRWNTEAFF
NA,TRBV10-1,TRBD2,TRBJ2-1,TGCGCCAGCAGTGGCGGACTAGCCGGCCATGAGCAGTTCTTC,CASSGGLAGHEQFF
NA,TRBV5-1,NA,TRBJ2-2,TGCGCCAGCAGCTTCTCGGGAGACGGGGAGCTGTTTTTT,CASSFSGDGELFF
NA,TRBV10-3,NA,TRBJ2-7,TGTGCCATCAGTGAAGGCAGACAGGATGAGAACTACGAGCAGTACTTC,CAISEGRQDENYEQYF
few,TRBV28,NA,TRBJ2-7,TGTGCCAGCAGTTTATGGGCTAGCGTGACCTACGAGCAGTACTTC,CASSLWASVTYEQYF
NA,TRBV6-5,TRBD1,TRBJ1-2,TGTGCCAGCAGTTATCAGGGGGCGGGAGGCTACACCTTC,CASSYQGAGGYTF
few,TRBV7-9,TRBD1,TRBJ2-6,TGTGCCAGCAGCCCCCTCGACAGGGCCTCTGGGGCCAACGTCCTGACTTTC,CASSPLDRASGANVLTF
NA,TRBV29-1,TRBD1,TRBJ2-7,TGCAGCGTTGATAGGGGACAGGGGGAGGAGGCCTACGAGCAGTACTTC,CSVDRGQGEEAYEQYF
NA,TRBV29-1,NA,TRBJ2-5,TGCAGCGTTCGGAGGGTCGGTGAGACCCAGTACTTC,CSVRRVGETQYF
NA,TRBV3-1,TRBD2,TRBJ2-5,TGTGCCAGCACAGCGCGGGAGAGGGGTGAGCAGTACTTC,CASTARERGEQYF
many,TRBV13,NA,TRBJ2-7,TGTGCCAGCACCTCCCCCGGGGTTCCCTACGAGCAGTACTTC,CASTSPGVPYEQYF
NA,TRBV29-1,NA,TRBJ1-1,TGCAGCGTTGAAGTGAACACTGAAGCTTTCTTT,CSVEVNTEAFF
NA,TRBV10-3,NA,TRBJ2-3,TGTGCCATCAGGGGGGAGGCAGATACGCAGTATTTT,CAIRGEADTQYF
NA,TRBV12-3/TRBV12-4,NA,TRBJ2-5,TGTGCCAGCTATTCCCGCTTGAGTGGAGAGACCCAGTACTTC,CASYSRLSGETQYF
NA,TRBV30,TRBD2,TRBJ2-4,TGTGCCTGTACCCCGGTCGGGAGGAGTGACATTCAGTACTTC,CACTPVGRSDIQYF
NA,TRBV7-9,NA,TRBJ2-7,TGTGCCAGCAGCTTGGGCGGGACACGATCCTACGAGCAGTACTTC,CASSLGGTRSYEQYF
NA,TRBV15,NA,TRBJ2-1,TGTGCCACCAGCAGAGACAGGGGAGGTGGCAATGAGCAGTTCTTC,CATSRDRGGGNEQFF
NA,TRBV12-3/TRBV12-4,NA,TRBJ2-5,TGTGCCAGCAGTTCAGAGGGGGGGGTCGGGGGGACCCAGTACTTC,CASSSEGGVGGTQYF
NA,TRBV6-5,NA,TRBJ2-1,TGTGCCTCGGGGTATCCTTACAATGAGCAGTTCTTC,CASGYPYNEQFF
NA,TRBV13,TRBD2,TRBJ2-7,TGTGCCAGCAGCTTGGGCGGGAGGGCCATCGAGCAGTACTTC,CASSLGGRAIEQYF
NA,TRBV20-1,NA,TRBJ1-2,TGCAGTGCTAGACGGGGCAGAGAATACTATGGCTACACCTTC,CSARRGREYYGYTF
NA,TRBV29-1,NA,TRBJ2-2,TGCAGCGTTGTTTCCAGGGACACCGGGGAGCTGTTTTTT,CSVVSRDTGELFF
NA,TRBV3-1,TRBD2,TRBJ2-4,TGTGCCAGCAGCCAAGATTTGGCTAGCGGGACTAGAGCCAAAAACATTCAGTACTTC,CASSQDLASGTRAKNIQYF
once,TRBV12-3/TRBV12-4,NA,TRBJ2-6,TGTGCCAGCAGAGAGCTCTCTGGGGCCAACGTCCTGACTTTC,CASRELSGANVLTF
NA,TRBV20-1,TRBD1,TRBJ1-2,TGCAGTGCTAGAGATCCGCCACGCAACAGGGGTGGCTACACCTTC,CSARDPPRNRGGYTF
few,TRBV12-3/TRBV12-4,NA,TRBJ1-2,TGTGCCAGCAGTACCAGGGCTCAGAATGGCTACACCTTC,CASSTRAQNGYTF
few,TRBV29-1,NA,TRBJ2-3,TGCAGCGTTGAAGAGGGGGCGAAAGATACGCAGTATTTT,CSVEEGAKDTQYF
NA,TRBV27,TRBD1,TRBJ1-6,TGTGCCAGCAGTTCGGGACAGGCCTCCTATAATTCACCCCTCCATTTT,CASSSGQASYNSPLHF